This paragraph reports one T cell receptor beta chain. Clones were read by immunoSEQ multiplex PCR, and TCRdb kept only the in-frame ones, dropping some. Seen here are about 39,000 clones, 75% to 80% observed once, and the top ten hold about a quarter. Germline-derived CDR1 and CDR2 are SGDLS and YYNGEE. This CDR3 spans 16 amino acids. J was trimmed by 1 base and V by 3 bases; bases with no gene match: 3. The record originates from a study of radiotherapy plus CTLA-4 blockade in lung cancer. The TCR was taken from a human donor with non-small cell lung cancer that progressed on radiotherapy plus ipilimumab. Material: peripheral blood, obtained from a patient treated with radiotherapy plus ipilimumab. V is TRBV9 and J is TRBJ2-2; 10 nucleotides line up with TRBD1. The CDR3 loop reads CASSEDRGLNTGELFF. CDR3 DNA sequence: TGTGCCAGCAGCGAGGACAGGGGGTTGAACACCGGGGAGCTGTTTTTT.